The present entry profiles one T cell receptor (beta chain) with its context. Its antigen is still unknown. CDR3 length: 14 residues. Germline V lookup: CDR1 MNHNY, CDR2 SVGAGI (reference sequence). V gave up 6 bases and J gave up 4 bases, with 16 bases separating them. This table comes from immunoSEQ multiplex PCR, and its TCRdb copy is limited to in-frame clones, with some not included. The table has 130,000 to 150,000 clones, 92% seen once. These data come from a study of T cell responses to AZD1222 COVID-19 vaccine. Study results and limitations: Nearly half of spike-specific TCRs reportedly go after variant regions that carry no mutations. The donors showed a predominance of white British ancestry and of females, with possible underestimation of clonal diversity. After the peak T cell response, and only then, were repertoires sampled.

The material sequenced was peripheral blood, taken on day 0 of AZD1222 vaccination. This receptor was identified in an adult in good health. The chain carries TRBV6-6 and TRBJ2-7, with D perhaps being TRBD1 or TRBD2 (5 bases each). The CDR3 protein is CASRSRDRYYEQYF. CDR3 in DNA: TGTGCCAGCAGAAGCCGGGACCGATATTACGAGCAGTACTTC.